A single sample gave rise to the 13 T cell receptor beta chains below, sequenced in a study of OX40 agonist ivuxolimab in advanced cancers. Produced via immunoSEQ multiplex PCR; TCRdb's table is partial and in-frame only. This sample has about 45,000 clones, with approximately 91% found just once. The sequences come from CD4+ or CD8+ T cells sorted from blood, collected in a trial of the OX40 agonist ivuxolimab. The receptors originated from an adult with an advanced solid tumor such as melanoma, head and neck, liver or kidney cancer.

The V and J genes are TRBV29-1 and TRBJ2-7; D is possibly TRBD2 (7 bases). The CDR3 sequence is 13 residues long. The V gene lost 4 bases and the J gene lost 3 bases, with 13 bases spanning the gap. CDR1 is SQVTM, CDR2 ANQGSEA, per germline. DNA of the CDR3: TGCAGCGTTGTTGGGGGGGCCAGCTACGAGCAGTACTTC. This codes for CSVVGGASYEQYF.

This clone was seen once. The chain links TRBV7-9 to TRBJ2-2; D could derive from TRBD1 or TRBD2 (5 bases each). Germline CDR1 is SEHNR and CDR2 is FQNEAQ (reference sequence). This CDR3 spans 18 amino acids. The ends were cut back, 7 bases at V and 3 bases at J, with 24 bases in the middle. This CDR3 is CASTSRDRIDRYTGELFF. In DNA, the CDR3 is TGTGCCAGCACCTCCAGGGACCGGATCGACAGATACACCGGGGAGCTGTTTTTT.

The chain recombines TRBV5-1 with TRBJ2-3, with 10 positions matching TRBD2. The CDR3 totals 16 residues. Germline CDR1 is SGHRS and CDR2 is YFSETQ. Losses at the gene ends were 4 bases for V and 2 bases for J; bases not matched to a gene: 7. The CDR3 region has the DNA TGCGCCAGCAGCCCGTGGACTAGCGGCTACACAGATACGCAGTATTTT. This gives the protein CASSPWTSGYTDTQYF.

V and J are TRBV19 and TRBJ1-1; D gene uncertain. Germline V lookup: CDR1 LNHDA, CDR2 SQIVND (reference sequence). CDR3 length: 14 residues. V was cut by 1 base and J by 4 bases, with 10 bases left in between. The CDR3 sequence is CASSIGSTGTEAFF. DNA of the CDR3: TGTGCCAGTAGTATAGGGTCTACTGGCACTGAAGCTTTCTTT. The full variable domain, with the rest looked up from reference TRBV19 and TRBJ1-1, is DGGITQSPKYLFRKEGQNVTLSCEQNLNHDAMYWYRQDPGQGLRLIYYSQIVNDFQKGDIAEGYSVSREKKESFPLTVTSAQKNPTAFYLCASSIGSTGTEAFFGQGTRLTVV.

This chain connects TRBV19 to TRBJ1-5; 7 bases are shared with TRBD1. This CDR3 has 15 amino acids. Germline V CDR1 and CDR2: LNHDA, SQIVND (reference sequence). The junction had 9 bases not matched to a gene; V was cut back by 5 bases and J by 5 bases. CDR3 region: CASSLTGEGYQPQHF. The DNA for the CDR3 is TGTGCCAGTAGTCTAACAGGGGAAGGGTATCAGCCCCAGCATTTT.

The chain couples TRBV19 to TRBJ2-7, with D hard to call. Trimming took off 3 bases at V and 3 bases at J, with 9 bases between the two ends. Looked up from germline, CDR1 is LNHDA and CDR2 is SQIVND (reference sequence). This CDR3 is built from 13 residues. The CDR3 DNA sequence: TGTGCCAGTAGTATCCCGGACGGCTACGAGCAGTACTTC. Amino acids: CASSIPDGYEQYF.

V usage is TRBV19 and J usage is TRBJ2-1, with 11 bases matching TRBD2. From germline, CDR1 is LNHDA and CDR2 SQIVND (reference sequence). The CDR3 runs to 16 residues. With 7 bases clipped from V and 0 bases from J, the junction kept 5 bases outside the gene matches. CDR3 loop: CASIGTSGSSYNEQFF. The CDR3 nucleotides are TGTGCCAGTATCGGGACTAGCGGAAGCTCCTACAATGAGCAGTTCTTC.

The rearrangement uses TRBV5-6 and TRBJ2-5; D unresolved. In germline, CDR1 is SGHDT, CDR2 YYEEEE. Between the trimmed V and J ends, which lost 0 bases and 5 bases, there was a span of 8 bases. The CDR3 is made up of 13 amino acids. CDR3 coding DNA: TGTGCCAGCAGCTTGGCCGTTTTGGAGACCCAGTACTTC. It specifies CASSLAVLETQYF.

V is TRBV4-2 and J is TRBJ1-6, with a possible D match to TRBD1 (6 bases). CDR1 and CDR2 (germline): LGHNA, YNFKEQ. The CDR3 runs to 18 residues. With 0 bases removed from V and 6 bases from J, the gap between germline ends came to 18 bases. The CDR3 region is CASSQDSQGPIPNSPLHF. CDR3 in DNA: TGTGCCAGCAGCCAAGATTCACAGGGCCCAATCCCTAATTCACCCCTCCACTTT.

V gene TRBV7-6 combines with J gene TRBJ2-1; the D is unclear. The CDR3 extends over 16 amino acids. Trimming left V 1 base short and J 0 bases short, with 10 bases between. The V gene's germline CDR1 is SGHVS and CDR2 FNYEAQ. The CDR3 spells CASSLGAVSSYNEQFF. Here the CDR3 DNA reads TGTGCCAGCAGCTTAGGGGCGGTAAGCTCCTACAATGAGCAGTTCTTC. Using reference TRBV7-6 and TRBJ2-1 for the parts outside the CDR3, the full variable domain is GAGVSQSPRYKVTKRGQDVALRCDPISGHVSLYWYRQALGQGPEFLTYFNYEAQQDKSGLPNDRFSAERPEGSISTLTIQRTEQRDSAMYRCASSLGAVSSYNEQFFGPGTRLTVL.

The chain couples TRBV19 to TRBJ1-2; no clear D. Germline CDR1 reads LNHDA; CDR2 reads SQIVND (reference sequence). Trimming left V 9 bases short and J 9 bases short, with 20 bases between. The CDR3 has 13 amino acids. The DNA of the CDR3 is TGTGCCAGCAGTCCAGGATCTACTCCAAGCTACACCTTC. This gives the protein CASSPGSTPSYTF. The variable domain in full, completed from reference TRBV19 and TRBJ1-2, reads DGGITQSPKYLFRKEGQNVTLSCEQNLNHDAMYWYRQDPGQGLRLIYYSQIVNDFQKGDIAEGYSVSREKKESFPLTVTSAQKNPTAFYLCASSPGSTPSYTFGSGTRLTVV.

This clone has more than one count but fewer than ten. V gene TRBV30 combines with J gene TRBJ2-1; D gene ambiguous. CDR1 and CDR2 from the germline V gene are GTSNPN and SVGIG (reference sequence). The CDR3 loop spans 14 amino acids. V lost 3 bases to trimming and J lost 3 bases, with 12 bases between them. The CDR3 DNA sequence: TGTGCCTGGAGCGCCGGCGCTAGCTACAATGAGCAGTTCTTC. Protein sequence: CAWSAGASYNEQFF.

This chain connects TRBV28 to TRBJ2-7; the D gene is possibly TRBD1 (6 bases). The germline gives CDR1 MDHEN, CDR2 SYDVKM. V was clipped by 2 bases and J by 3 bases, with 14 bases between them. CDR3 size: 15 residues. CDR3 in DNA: TGTGCCAGCAGTTTAACAGGGAACGCGTACTACGAGCAGTACTTC. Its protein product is CASSLTGNAYYEQYF.